A single sample is the source of the 8 T cell receptor beta chains below, sequenced in a study of OX40 agonist ivuxolimab in advanced cancers. Method: immunoSEQ multiplex PCR; TCRdb's copy keeps in-frame clones and lacks some. The sample shows 50,000 to 70,000 clones, 80% to 90% of them seen only once. Sequencing used CD4+ or CD8+ T cells sorted from blood, obtained in a trial of the OX40 agonist ivuxolimab. The origin of the receptors is an adult with an advanced solid tumor such as melanoma, head and neck, liver or kidney cancer.

With regard to this clone: The conserved closing phenylalanine or tryptophan is absent in this CDR3, likely reflecting a read error. The limits of the CDR3 on the DNA are not certain, so only TCRdb's listed CDR3 is given. V gene TRBV6-1 combines with J gene TRBJ2-7; no DNA check was done on the table's D call, TRBD1. The length of the CDR3 is 11 amino acids, counting both ends. CDR1 is MNHNS, CDR2 SASEGT, per germline. CDR3: CASRDRVGLGL.

The V gene is TRBV5-4, the J gene TRBJ2-6; D remains ambiguous. The length of the CDR3 is 15 residues. V dropped 4 bases and J dropped 0 bases, with 8 bases sitting between them. The V gene's germline CDR1 is SGHNT and CDR2 YYREEE (reference sequence). The CDR3 coding sequence is TGTGCCAGCAGCCAGTCGATCTCTGGGGCCAACGTCCTGACTTTC. It codes for CASSQSISGANVLTF.

J is TRBJ1-2 and V is TRBV5-1; D remains unclear. Germline assignment: CDR1 SGHRS and CDR2 YFSETQ. CDR3 size: 14 residues. V lost 0 bases to trimming and J lost 4 bases, with 10 bases between them. In nucleotides, the CDR3 is TGCGCCAGCAGCTTGGGACAATCGGCCTATGGCTACACCTTC. Translation: CASSLGQSAYGYTF.

The chain is built from TRBV12-2 and TRBJ2-7; TRBD1 is the table's D call, not checked against the DNA. TRBV12-2 corresponds to a pseudogene. There are 15 residues in the CDR3. The CDR3 DNA is TGTGCAAGTCGCTTAGCCTGGTGGCAGTCCTACGAGCAGTACTTC. Translation gives CASRLAWWQSYEQYF.

The chain combines TRBV6-1 with TRBJ2-5, with 7 nucleotides matching TRBD2. Trimming removed 6 bases from V and 4 bases from J; junction bases left unmatched: 11. Germline V CDR1 and CDR2: MNHNS, SASEGT. This CDR3 contains 15 residues. The DNA of the CDR3 is TGTGCCAGCAGGCCGGCGGGAGAATCGAGAGAGACCCAGTACTTC. Residues: CASRPAGESRETQYF.

This clone was observed a single time. V and J are TRBV6-1 and TRBJ1-3; D is ambiguous. The germline V gene encodes CDR1 MNHNS and CDR2 SASEGT. This CDR3 spans 16 amino acids. V shed 0 bases and J shed 0 bases, with 9 bases lying between them. The CDR3 here is CASSEARGSSGNTIYF. CDR3 DNA sequence: TGTGCCAGCAGTGAAGCGCGAGGGAGCTCTGGAAACACCATATATTTT.

This chain links TRBV5-1 with TRBJ2-3; D may be TRBD1 (6 bases). The germline V gene has CDR1 SGHRS and CDR2 YFSETQ. This CDR3 is built from 14 residues. The V end was cut by 0 bases, the J end by 8 bases, with 13 bases between. CDR3 region: CASSLGDTLSTQYF. CDR3 in DNA: TGCGCCAGCAGCTTGGGGGACACCTTGTCTACGCAGTATTTT.

The chain is built from TRBV7-3 and TRBJ2-2; D is perhaps TRBD1 or TRBD2 (5 bases each). The germline V and J ends were trimmed by 3 bases and 3 bases, with 8 bases remaining between them. This CDR3 contains 14 residues. In germline, CDR1 is SGHTA, CDR2 FQGTGA. The CDR3 DNA reads TGTGCCAGCAGCTTGGGACCTCACACCGGGGAGCTGTTTTTT. It is translated as CASSLGPHTGELFF.